The text below deals with one T cell receptor (beta chain). The table lists this clonotype with many counts. What this receptor recognizes is not known. Base qualities were left out, and no much larger clone turns up one base away. TCRdb names Illumina NovaSeq 6000 as the instrument used. TCRalpha and TCRbeta cDNA libraries were constructed by 5'RACE with constant-segment primers, with sample barcodes and unique molecular identifiers being introduced. RNA was extracted from every sample with Trizol reagent. Libraries were amplified in two PCR steps, with a second sample barcode and Illumina TruSeq adapters added in the second step. Sequencing of the libraries was done on an Illumina NovaSeq, producing 2 x 150 bp paired-end reads. As for the authors' bioinformatics: With migec v1.2.7, reads were demultiplexed and then collapsed into UMI-guided consensus sequences. Using mixcr v2.1.11, the UMI consensuses were aligned to TRA and TRB V and J templates and assembled into clonotypes. Clonotypes were classified as expanded or contracted when called significant by both edgeR and NoisET, with noise models trained on biological replicates. For edgeR calls, a false discovery rate-adjusted p below 0.01 and a log2 fold-change threshold of 1 were applied. As an exploratory analysis of dynamics, PCA with hierarchical clustering was applied to max-normalized trajectories of the 1000 most abundant clonotypes. The CD4 or CD8 phenotype of responding clones was assigned using the separately sequenced CD4+ and CD8+ repertoires. TCRdb reprocessing: public reads trimmed at Q25 with fastp, clones called with MiXCR, in-frame beta chains kept. Each entry is one CDR3 protein sequence, shown with its most common DNA and genes. V and J calls and clone size were set by TCRdb, not the authors. Recorded for this sample are roughly 120,000 distinct CDR3 sequences; approximately 15% of them occurred a single time. Approximately 14% of the sample goes to the ten largest clones.

This specimen belongs to a study of T-cell memory formation after mild COVID-19 (dated by TCRdb to 2020 to 2022). Context from the whole study: TCR sequence clusters from the two donors were found to be largely donor specific. The cohort comprised two young, previously healthy adult volunteers, one female and one male. Longitudinal TCRalpha and TCRbeta repertoire sequencing tracked T-cell clones expanding and contracting after mild COVID-19 in two donors. Overall results and qualifications from the work: Some responding clones were detected in pre-infection memory, which suggested that pre-existing cross-reactive memory T cells had joined the SARS-CoV-2 response. SARS-CoV-2 specificity of the second-wave clones peaking on day 37 was not confirmed. Only a couple of mild cases were covered by the study, and larger cohorts that include severe cases with pre-infection samples were considered necessary. Clones contracting from day 15 to 85 had balanced CD4/CD8 phenotypes, while a second wave expanding from day 15 to 37 was biased towards CD4+. Contracting CD4+ clones appeared mostly in the CM and EM memory subsets, whereas CD8+ clones were enriched in EMRA.

Ficoll-Paque density gradient centrifugation was used to isolate PBMCs. The CDR3 sequence holds 12 residues, the cysteine and phenylalanine included. The retained sequence is limited to the CDR3, 36 bases, with the frame set at the first base. Between the V and J ends, shortened by 6 bases and 6 bases respectively, the junction contains 12 bases. The chain couples TRBV12-3 or TRBV12-4 to TRBJ2-7, with the D gene not confidently named. The sequenced material came from PBMCs or a T cell subset sorted from them (not recorded which). The sequence was collected from an adult woman who had mild COVID-19 (a few samples of this study predate the infection). The sample titles of this study are shuffled in the database, so cell type and time point are left out; the donor was told from shared clones. This receptor has the CDR3 CASSPGVGEQYF. The sequenced DNA is TGTGCCAGCAGCCCGGGTGTCGGCGAGCAGTACTTC.